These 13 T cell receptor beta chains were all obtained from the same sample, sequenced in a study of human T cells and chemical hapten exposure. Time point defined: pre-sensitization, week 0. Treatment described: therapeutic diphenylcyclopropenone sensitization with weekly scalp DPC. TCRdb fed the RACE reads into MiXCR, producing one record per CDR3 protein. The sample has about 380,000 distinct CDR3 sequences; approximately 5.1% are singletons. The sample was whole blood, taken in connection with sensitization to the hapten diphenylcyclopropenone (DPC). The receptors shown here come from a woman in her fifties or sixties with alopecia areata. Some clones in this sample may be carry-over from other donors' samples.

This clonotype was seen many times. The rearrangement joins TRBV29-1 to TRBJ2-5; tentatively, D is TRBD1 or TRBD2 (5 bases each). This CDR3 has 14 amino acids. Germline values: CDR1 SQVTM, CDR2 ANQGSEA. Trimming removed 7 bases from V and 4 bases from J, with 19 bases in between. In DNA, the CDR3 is TGCAGCGGGGGGATATATGGGGCAGGAGAGACCCAGTACTTC. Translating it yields CSGGIYGAGETQYF.

The CDR3, as DNA: TGTGCCAGCAGTTTCCCCGGGACACTCTACAATGAGCAGTTCTTC. It translates to CASSFPGTLYNEQFF. This chain links TRBV12-3 or TRBV12-4 with TRBJ2-1; weak D call: TRBD1 (6 bases). The CDR3 is made up of 15 amino acids. Deletions cut 3 bases from V and 3 bases from J, with 12 bases between.

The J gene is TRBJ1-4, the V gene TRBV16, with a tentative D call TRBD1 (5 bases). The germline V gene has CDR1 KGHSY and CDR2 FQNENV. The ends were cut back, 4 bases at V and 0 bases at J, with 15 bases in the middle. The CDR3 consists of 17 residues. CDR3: CASSPFQGVTTNEKLFF. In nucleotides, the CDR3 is TGTGCCAGCAGCCCATTTCAAGGGGTAACAACTAATGAAAAACTGTTTTTT. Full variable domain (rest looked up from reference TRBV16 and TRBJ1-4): GEEVAQTPKHLVRGEGQKAKLYCAPIKGHSYVFWYQQVLKNEFKFLISFQNENVFDETGMPKERFSAKCLPNSPCSLEIQATKLEDSAVYFCASSPFQGVTTNEKLFFGSGTQLSVL.

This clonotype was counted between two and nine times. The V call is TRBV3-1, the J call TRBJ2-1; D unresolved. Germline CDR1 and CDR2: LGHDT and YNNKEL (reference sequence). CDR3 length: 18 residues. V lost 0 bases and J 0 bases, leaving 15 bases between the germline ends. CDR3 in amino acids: CASSQDAIVASSYNEQFF. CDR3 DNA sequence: TGTGCCAGCAGCCAAGATGCAATAGTCGCGAGCTCCTACAATGAGCAGTTCTTC.

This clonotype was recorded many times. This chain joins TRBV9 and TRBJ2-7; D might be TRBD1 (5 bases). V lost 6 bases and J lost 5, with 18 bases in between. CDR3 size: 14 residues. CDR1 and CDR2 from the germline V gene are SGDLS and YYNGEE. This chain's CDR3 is CASTTGNGGHEQYF. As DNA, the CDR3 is TGTGCCAGCACCACAGGAAACGGTGGGCACGAGCAGTACTTC.

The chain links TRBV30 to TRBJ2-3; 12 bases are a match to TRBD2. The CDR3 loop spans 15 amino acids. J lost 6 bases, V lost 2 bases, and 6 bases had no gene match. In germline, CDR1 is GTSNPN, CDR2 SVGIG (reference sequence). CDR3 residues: CAWSKLAGGPDTQYF. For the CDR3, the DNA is TGTGCCTGGAGTAAACTAGCGGGAGGCCCGGATACGCAGTATTTT.

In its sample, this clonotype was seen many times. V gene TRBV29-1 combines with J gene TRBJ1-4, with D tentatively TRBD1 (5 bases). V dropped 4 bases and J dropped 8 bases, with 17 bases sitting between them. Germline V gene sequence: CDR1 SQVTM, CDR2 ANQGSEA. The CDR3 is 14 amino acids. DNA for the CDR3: TGCAGCGTTGCAGTGGGGGGGTTGCAGGAAAAACTGTTTTTT. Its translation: CSVAVGGLQEKLFF. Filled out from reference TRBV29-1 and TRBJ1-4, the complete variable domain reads SAVISQKPSRDICQRGTSLTIQCQVDSQVTMMFWYRQQPGQSLTLIATANQGSEATYESGFVIDKFPISRPNLTFSTLTVSNMSPEDSSIYLCSVAVGGLQEKLFFGSGTQLSVL.

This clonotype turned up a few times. The chain's CDR3 is CASRRGGDQPQHF. The CDR3 DNA sequence: TGTGCCAGCAGACGAGGGGGTGATCAGCCCCAGCATTTT. The chain has TRBV12-3 or TRBV12-4 and TRBJ1-5; a weak D match, TRBD1 (6 bases). There are 13 residues in the CDR3. V was pared by 6 bases and J by 5 bases, with 11 bases between.

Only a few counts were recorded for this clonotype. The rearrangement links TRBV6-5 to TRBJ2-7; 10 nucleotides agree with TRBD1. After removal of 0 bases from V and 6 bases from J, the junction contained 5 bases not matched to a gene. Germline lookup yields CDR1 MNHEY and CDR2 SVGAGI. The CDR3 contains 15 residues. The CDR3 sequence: CASSYSDRGTGEQYF. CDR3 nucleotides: TGTGCCAGCAGTTACTCGGACAGGGGGACGGGCGAGCAGTACTTC.

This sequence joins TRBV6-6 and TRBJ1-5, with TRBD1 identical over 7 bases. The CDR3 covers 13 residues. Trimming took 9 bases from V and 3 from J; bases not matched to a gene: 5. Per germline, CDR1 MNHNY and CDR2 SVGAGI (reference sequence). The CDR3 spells CASKDRFNQPQHF. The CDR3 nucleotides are TGTGCCAGTAAGGACAGGTTCAATCAGCCCCAGCATTTT.

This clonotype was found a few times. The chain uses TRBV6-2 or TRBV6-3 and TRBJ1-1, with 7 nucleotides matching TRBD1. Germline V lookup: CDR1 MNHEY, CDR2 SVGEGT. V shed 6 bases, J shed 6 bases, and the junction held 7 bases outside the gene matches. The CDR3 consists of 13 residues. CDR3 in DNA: TGTGCCAGCAGCCAACAGGGGAGAGCTGAAGCTTTCTTT. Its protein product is CASSQQGRAEAFF.

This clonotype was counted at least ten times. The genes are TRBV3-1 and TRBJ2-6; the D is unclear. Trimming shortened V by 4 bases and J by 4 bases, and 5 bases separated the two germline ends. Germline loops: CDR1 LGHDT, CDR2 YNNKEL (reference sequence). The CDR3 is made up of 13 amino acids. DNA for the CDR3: TGTGCCAGCAGCCGGACCGGGGCCAACGTCCTGACTTTC. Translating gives CASSRTGANVLTF.

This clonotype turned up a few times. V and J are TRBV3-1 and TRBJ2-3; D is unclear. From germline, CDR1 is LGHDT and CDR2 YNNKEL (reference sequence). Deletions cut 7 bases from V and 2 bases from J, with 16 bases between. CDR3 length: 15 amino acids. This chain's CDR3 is CASTGFDGPTDTQYF. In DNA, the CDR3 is TGTGCCAGCACCGGGTTTGATGGCCCCACAGATACGCAGTATTTT.